This TCR beta chain was documented in a study of cytomegalovirus exposure and HLA in healthy donors. Study-level findings and limits: Analyses of presence and absence presupposed an approximately uniform sequencing depth across donors.

About this clone itself: Its target is unknown.

V was pared by 10 bases and J by 2 bases, with 12 bases between. The CDR3 has 12 amino acids. Germline CDR1 reads MNHNS; CDR2 reads SASEGT. Amplification used 60 Vbeta primers and 13 Jbeta primers. Per the original methods: A later analysis tallied some 80 million unique TCR beta chains, around 9.9 million of them shared. Profiled with immunoSEQ multiplex PCR; TCRdb holds only in-frame clones, not every one. V and J calls and clone size come straight from that table; D and trimming were deduced from the DNA. The sample consists of more than 150,000 clones, 83% of them appearing once. The V and J genes are TRBV6-1 and TRBJ2-7; maybe TRBD1 (6 bases). The source material was PBMCs. This clonotype was obtained from a man in his forties or fifties in good health and CMV-seronegative. CDR3: CATSGEAYEQYF. As DNA, the CDR3 is TGTGCCACCTCAGGGGAAGCCTACGAGCAGTACTTC.